The 7 T cell receptor beta chains presented below share a single source sample, sequenced in a study of siplizumab effects on memory and regulatory T cells. Using immunoSEQ multiplex PCR, the repertoire was profiled, and TCRdb retains in-frame clones only, with some absent. The table includes 85,000 to 130,000 clones, 85% to 95% detected once. Sequencing used Tregs sorted from blood. Receptors were obtained from a human donor in good health.

V and J are TRBV5-1 and TRBJ2-7; TRBD1 agrees at 9 bases. The CDR3 is 14 residues long. The ends lost 4 bases at V and 5 bases at J; junction bases unmatched: 7. In germline, CDR1 is SGHRS, CDR2 YFSETQ. The CDR3 region has the DNA TGCGCCAGCAGCCACCGGGACAGGGTAAACGAGCAGTACTTC. It codes for CASSHRDRVNEQYF.

The V call is TRBV19, the J call TRBJ2-5, with D maybe TRBD1 (6 bases). This CDR3 has 15 amino acids. Germline-derived CDR1 and CDR2 are LNHDA and SQIVND (reference sequence). V lost 1 base and J 5 bases, leaving 14 bases between the germline ends. DNA of the CDR3: TGTGCCAGTAGTATAGCTAGGGGGTCAACGGAGACCCAGTACTTC. This sequence encodes CASSIARGSTETQYF.

The V call is TRBV29-1, the J call TRBJ1-2; TRBD1 aligns across 7 bases. Trimming cost V 0 bases and J 5 bases; bases outside gene matches: 6. CDR1 SQVTM and CDR2 ANQGSEA come from the germline V gene. CDR3 size: 14 residues. The CDR3 loop reads CSVEDTGVRYGYTF. Written as DNA, the CDR3 is TGCAGCGTTGAAGATACAGGGGTTCGATATGGCTACACCTTC.

This CDR3 is CASSPTLAGDSYNEQFF. CDR3 nucleotides: TGTGCCAGCTCACCGACCCTAGCGGGGGATTCCTACAATGAGCAGTTCTTC. V usage is TRBV18 and J usage is TRBJ2-1, with 10 bases identical to TRBD2. The ends lost 3 bases at V and 1 base at J; junction bases unmatched: 6. This CDR3 spans 17 amino acids. Germline V gene data show CDR1 as KGHSH and CDR2 as LQKENI.

The J gene is TRBJ1-2, the V gene TRBV6-5; D may be TRBD1 (6 bases). There are 14 residues in the CDR3. Germline V gene sequence: CDR1 MNHEY, CDR2 SVGAGI. Trimming took 4 bases from V and 2 from J, leaving 11 bases between them. The CDR3 is CASSFRGRNYGYTF. The CDR3 DNA follows: TGTGCCAGCAGTTTCCGGGGGCGAAACTATGGCTACACCTTC.

The rearrangement uses TRBV4-2 and TRBJ2-5; D gene ambiguous. CDR1 and CDR2 from the germline V gene are LGHNA and YNFKEQ. This CDR3 is built from 16 residues. Trimming cost V 3 bases and J 5 bases, with 19 bases left between them. CDR3 residues: CASSHPALPLRETQYF. In DNA, the CDR3 is TGTGCCAGCAGCCACCCGGCACTACCCCTAAGGGAGACCCAGTACTTC.

The chain couples TRBV30 to TRBJ2-5; a possible D gene is TRBD1 (6 bases). The germline V and J ends were trimmed by 4 bases and 5 bases, with 11 bases remaining between them. The CDR3 runs to 12 residues. CDR1 is GTSNPN, CDR2 SVGIG, per germline (reference sequence). The CDR3 coding sequence is TGTGCCTGGAACAGGGACGCCGAGACCCAGTACTTC. This gives the protein CAWNRDAETQYF.